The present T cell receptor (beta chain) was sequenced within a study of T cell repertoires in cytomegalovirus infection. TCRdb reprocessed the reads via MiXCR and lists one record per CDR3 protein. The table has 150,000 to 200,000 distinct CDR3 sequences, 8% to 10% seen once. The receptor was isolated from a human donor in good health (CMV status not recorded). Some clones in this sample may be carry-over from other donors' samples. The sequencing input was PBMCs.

Here the CDR3 DNA reads TGTGCCAGCAGCTTAGCCGGGAGGGCCGAAGAGACCCAGTACTTC. Translating gives CASSLAGRAEETQYF. The J gene is TRBJ2-5, the V gene TRBV7-4; 8 positions match TRBD2. V was pared by 0 bases and J by 3 bases, with 3 bases of the junction left unmatched. Germline V gene lookup returns CDR1 SGHVT and CDR2 SQSDAQ. The CDR3 has 15 amino acids.